The 21 T cell receptor beta chains presented below share a single source sample, sequenced in a study of T cells after yellow fever vaccination. TCRdb processed the 5' RACE reads anew with MiXCR; each CDR3 protein has one entry. The sample contains around 310,000 distinct CDR3 sequences, 3% to 4.5% of which appear only once. This specimen was PBMCs, taken 5 days after the yellow fever booster vaccination. The receptors derive from a man aged 18 to 29 who received the YFV17D yellow fever vaccine.

This clonotype was counted ten times or more. The CDR3 reads CATSGQRGNIQYF. The CDR3 nucleotides read TGTGCCACCAGCGGGCAGAGGGGGAACATTCAGTACTTC. V gene TRBV15 combines with J gene TRBJ2-4; tentative D call: TRBD1 (6 bases). Germline CDR1 and CDR2: LNHNV and YYDKDF (reference sequence). CDR3 length: 13 residues. Trimming left V 5 bases short and J 7 bases short, with 12 bases between.

In its sample, this clonotype was seen a few times. The chain joins TRBV15 to TRBJ1-2; D is perhaps TRBD1 (5 bases). Germline V gene sequence: CDR1 LNHNV, CDR2 YYDKDF (reference sequence). With 4 bases removed from V and 8 bases from J, the gap between germline ends came to 14 bases. The CDR3 runs 13 residues. The CDR3 coding sequence is TGTGCCACCAGCAAGGACACTTATTACGGCTACACCTTC. This sequence encodes CATSKDTYYGYTF.

This clonotype was recorded at least ten times. The J gene is TRBJ2-1, the V gene TRBV5-1; D uncertain. The CDR3 extends over 15 amino acids. The germline gives CDR1 SGHRS, CDR2 YFSETQ. V lost 4 bases and J 2 bases, leaving 13 bases between the germline ends. This CDR3 reads CASSPVVGPYNEQFF. CDR3 sequence (DNA): TGCGCCAGCAGCCCCGTTGTAGGCCCCTACAATGAGCAGTTCTTC.

There are many counts of this clonotype. The chain links TRBV5-1 to TRBJ2-5; 7 bases line up with TRBD2. The CDR3 has 13 amino acids. Per germline, CDR1 SGHRS and CDR2 YFSETQ. After removal of 4 bases from V and 5 bases from J, the junction contained 5 bases not matched to a gene. The CDR3 reads CASSPRGVETQYF. The CDR3, as DNA: TGCGCCAGCAGCCCCCGGGGGGTGGAGACCCAGTACTTC.

This clonotype appeared many times. This chain connects TRBV15 to TRBJ1-1; 7 positions match TRBD1. The CDR3 is 15 amino acids. Germline V gene data show CDR1 as LNHNV and CDR2 as YYDKDF (reference sequence). V shed 3 bases and J 5 bases; nucleotides not matched to a gene: 9. For the CDR3, the DNA is TGTGCCACCAGCAGGGACCCATGGACAGGTACTGAAGCTTTCTTT. It yields the protein CATSRDPWTGTEAFF.

This clonotype was recorded at least ten times. This chain joins TRBV25-1 and TRBJ2-5; TRBD1 matches 7 bases. The junction had 9 bases not matched to a gene; V was cut back by 7 bases and J by 7 bases. Germline V lookup: CDR1 MGHDK, CDR2 SYGVNS. The CDR3 contains 13 residues. CDR3 sequence reads: CASKRDSLGTQYF. The CDR3 nucleotides are TGTGCCAGCAAGAGGGACAGTCTGGGGACCCAGTACTTC.

This rearrangement joins TRBV7-9 to TRBJ2-1; 11 bases match TRBD2. Germline-derived CDR1 and CDR2 are SEHNR and FQNEAQ (reference sequence). With V trimmed by 6 bases and J by 5 bases, 9 bases remained unmatched. This CDR3 region has 16 residues. The CDR3 loop is CASSLAPGLADNEQFF. The CDR3 nucleotides read TGTGCCAGCAGTCTGGCCCCGGGACTAGCGGACAATGAGCAGTTCTTC.

In its sample, this clonotype was seen many times. The chain recombines TRBV12-3 or TRBV12-4 with TRBJ2-5; D is possibly TRBD2 (7 bases). This CDR3 contains 14 residues. V lost 2 bases and J 3 bases, leaving 10 bases between the germline ends. The CDR3 spells CASSLTGGEETQYF. The DNA for the CDR3 is TGTGCCAGCAGTTTAACGGGGGGCGAAGAGACCCAGTACTTC.

This clonotype was seen a handful of times. The V gene is TRBV30, the J gene TRBJ2-7; no firm D call. Germline loops: CDR1 GTSNPN, CDR2 SVGIG (reference sequence). The CDR3 has 11 amino acids. The V end was cut by 1 base, the J end by 3 bases, with 4 bases between. The CDR3 bases are TGTGCCTGGAGTGGGAACTACGAGCAGTACTTC. Protein sequence: CAWSGNYEQYF.

This chain joins TRBV6-5 and TRBJ2-5, with D perhaps matching TRBD1 or TRBD2 (5 bases each). The CDR3 extends over 13 amino acids. Trimming cost V 7 bases and J 4 bases, with 13 bases left between them. Germline assignment: CDR1 MNHEY and CDR2 SVGAGI. CDR3: CASTVRGVETQYF. The CDR3 DNA reads as TGTGCCAGCACGGTCCGAGGGGTAGAGACCCAGTACTTC.

This rearrangement joins TRBV5-1 to TRBJ1-1; 8 nucleotides agree with TRBD1. Unmatched junction bases numbered 12, after V lost 4 bases and J lost 1 base. In germline, CDR1 is SGHRS, CDR2 YFSETQ. CDR3 length: 17 residues. The CDR3 reads CASSLSTGALRNTEAFF. CDR3 nucleotides: TGCGCCAGCAGCCTCTCGACAGGGGCCTTAAGGAACACTGAAGCTTTCTTT. The complete variable domain, with remaining parts taken from reference TRBV5-1 and TRBJ1-1, reads KAGVTQTPRYLIKTRGQQVTLSCSPISGHRSVSWYQQTPGQGLQFLFEYFSETQRNKGNFPGRFSGRQFSNSRSEMNVSTLELGDSALYLCASSLSTGALRNTEAFFGQGTRLTVV.

The V gene is TRBV7-9, the J gene TRBJ2-5, with D tentatively TRBD1 (5 bases). From germline, CDR1 is SEHNR and CDR2 FQNEAQ (reference sequence). CDR3 length: 14 amino acids. Deletions cut 2 bases from V and 4 bases from J, with 11 bases between. CDR3: CASSLSRTIETQYF. The CDR3 DNA follows: TGTGCCAGCAGCTTATCCCGGACAATAGAGACCCAGTACTTC.

Many counts were recorded for this clonotype. The J gene is TRBJ1-1, the V gene TRBV12-3 or TRBV12-4; D is perhaps TRBD1 (5 bases). Trimming shortened V by 0 bases and J by 1 base, and 12 bases separated the two germline ends. The CDR3 has 16 residues. The CDR3 DNA reads as TGTGCCAGCAGTTTAGCGCGGGGCAGTGCGAACACTGAAGCTTTCTTT. Encoded protein: CASSLARGSANTEAFF.

CDR3 sequence (DNA): TGTGCCAGCAGCCCCAAGTGGGGTAAGGGGGAGCTGTTTTTT. Amino acid sequence: CASSPKWGKGELFF. The chain uses TRBV9 and TRBJ2-2; D unclear. The CDR3 length is 14 residues. Germline V CDR1 and CDR2: SGDLS, YYNGEE. Trimming pared 4 bases from V and 8 bases from J, leaving 15 bases between.

The rearrangement joins TRBV7-2 to TRBJ2-5, with 7 bases fitting TRBD2. The V gene's germline CDR1 is SGHTA and CDR2 FQGNSA. The CDR3 has 16 amino acids. The V segment lost 2 bases and the J segment 10 bases; nucleotides outside the gene matches: 16. DNA of the CDR3: TGTGCCAGCAGCTTACGAGGTAGCGGGTCGCTCGGGGGCCAGTACTTC. Its translation: CASSLRGSGSLGGQYF.

This clonotype was seen only once. The genes are TRBV20-1 and TRBJ2-3; 11 nucleotides align to TRBD2. Germline-derived CDR1 and CDR2 are DFQATT and SNEGSKA (reference sequence). Losses at the gene ends were 2 bases for V and 6 bases for J; bases not matched to a gene: 22. The CDR3 totals 20 residues. CDR3: CSARSGIPGLAVGRVDTQYF. As DNA, the CDR3 is TGCAGTGCTAGATCCGGGATTCCGGGACTAGCGGTGGGGAGGGTTGATACGCAGTATTTT.

The chain is built from TRBV9 and TRBJ2-7; 8 bases agree with TRBD1. This CDR3 is built from 13 residues. V lost 4 bases, J lost 5 bases, and 5 bases stayed unmatched. CDR1 and CDR2 (germline): SGDLS, YYNGEE. This chain's CDR3 is CASSPNRGNEQYF. The CDR3 DNA reads TGTGCCAGCAGCCCTAACAGGGGGAACGAGCAGTACTTC.

This clonotype came up many times. The rearrangement links TRBV7-2 to TRBJ2-3; D is unresolved. Germline V gene sequence: CDR1 SGHTA, CDR2 FQGNSA. The CDR3 consists of 13 residues. V was trimmed by 1 base and J by 6 bases, leaving 8 bases between them. CDR3 sequence (DNA): TGTGCCAGCAGCTTAGTCCCCAGGGATACGCAGTATTTT. Amino acids: CASSLVPRDTQYF.

This clonotype was observed a handful of times. This chain links TRBV7-2 with TRBJ2-2, with D uncertain. Trimming removed 2 bases at V and 9 bases at J, with 16 bases between. Germline V gene data show CDR1 as SGHTA and CDR2 as FQGNSA. CDR3 size: 15 residues. The CDR3: CASSLRQSKHRELFF. CDR3 nucleotide sequence: TGTGCCAGCAGCTTACGGCAGAGCAAACACCGGGAGCTGTTTTTT. Supplemented by reference TRBV7-2 and TRBJ2-2, the full variable domain reads GAGVSQSPSNKVTEKGKDVELRCDPISGHTALYWYRQSLGQGLEFLIYFQGNSAPDKSGLPSDRFSAERTGGSVSTLTIQRTQQEDSAVYLCASSLRQSKHRELFFGEGSRLTVL.

The chain recombines TRBV4-1 with TRBJ1-1, with D perhaps matching TRBD1 (5 bases). The CDR3 runs to 15 residues. V lost 5 bases to trimming and J lost 2 bases, with 15 bases between them. Germline loops: CDR1 MGHRA, CDR2 YSYEKL. The CDR3 nucleotides are TGCGCCAGCAGCTCCAGGGCCGAACTCAACACTGAAGCTTTCTTT. Protein: CASSSRAELNTEAFF.

This clonotype was picked up a small number of times. The chain has TRBV5-4 and TRBJ2-6, with no clear D. CDR3 length: 14 amino acids. Germline lookup yields CDR1 SGHNT and CDR2 YYREEE (reference sequence). The V end was cut by 4 bases, the J end by 0 bases, with 5 bases between. CDR3: CASSTYSGANVLTF. CDR3 nucleotides: TGTGCCAGCAGCACTTACTCTGGGGCCAACGTCCTGACTTTC.